The present TCR beta chain was sequenced within a study of CXCR3-negative and CXCR3-positive naive CD8 T cells. The study, taken as a whole, reports: Hydrophobicity was higher for TRB CDR3s found in CXCR3-positive naive cells than in CXCR3-negative naive cells.

Concerning this clonotype itself: Its specificity is not known.

Germline loops: CDR1 SGHVS, CDR2 FNYEAQ. The CDR3 is 14 amino acids. Through 5' RACE with UMI labels, the TRB cDNA libraries were prepared. From the 5' RACE reads, TCRdb lists one entry per CDR3 protein and no DNA. The sample totals tens of thousands of distinct CDR3 sequences. This clonotype was sampled from a human donor in good health. Some clones in this sample may be carry-over from other donors' samples. V gene TRBV7-6 combines with J gene TRBJ2-7; the D call from TCRdb, TRBD2, cannot be confirmed without DNA. The sequencing input was naive CXCR3+ CD8+ T cells from blood. Sample subset: CD45RO-CCR7+CD27+CD95- naive CD8+ T cells expressing CXCR3 (TNR3+). Here the CDR3 reads CASSLTSGVYEQYF.